The 32 T cell receptor beta chains listed next were all sequenced from one sample in a study of blood T cell repertoires in COVID-19. The data were produced by immunoSEQ multiplex PCR, yet TCRdb's version contains in-frame clones alone and is incomplete. The data hold approximately 250,000 clones, with more than 75% observed a single time. The specimen was PBMCs or T cells enriched from blood (not recorded which). The receptors come from a woman aged 55 to 70 in a cohort exposed to, infected with or recovered from COVID-19 (not recorded which).

As for this clone: Other DNA sequences in the same sample also yield this CDR3. The rearrangement joins TRBV27 to TRBJ1-3; D is undetermined. Trimming cost V 3 bases and J 3 bases, with 6 bases left between them. The CDR3 is made up of 13 amino acids. From germline, CDR1 is MNHEY and CDR2 SMNVEV (reference sequence). The CDR3 here is CASSFGGGNTIYF. For the CDR3, the DNA is TGTGCCAGCAGTTTCGGTGGTGGAAACACCATATATTTT.

V usage is TRBV30 and J usage is TRBJ2-3; possible D gene TRBD2, 5 bases. The CDR3 consists of 14 residues. Looked up from germline, CDR1 is GTSNPN and CDR2 is SVGIG (reference sequence). Trimming pared 0 bases from V and 2 bases from J, leaving 9 bases between. The CDR3 nucleotides read TGTGCCTGGAGTGTGGCTAGCACCACAGATACGCAGTATTTT. Its translation: CAWSVASTTDTQYF.

This rearrangement joins TRBV5-4 to TRBJ2-1, with 9 bases fitting TRBD1. The V segment lost 3 bases and the J segment 6 bases; nucleotides outside the gene matches: 4. The CDR3 runs 14 residues. In germline, CDR1 is SGHNT, CDR2 YYREEE (reference sequence). The CDR3 region is CASSSGQGFNEQFF. Here the CDR3 DNA reads TGTGCCAGCAGCTCGGGACAGGGATTCAATGAGCAGTTCTTC.

This clone was seen only a few times. The V gene is TRBV5-1, the J gene TRBJ2-1; D uncertain. The CDR3 extends over 15 amino acids. Germline CDR1 SGHRS, CDR2 YFSETQ. Trimming took 0 bases from V and 0 from J, leaving 7 bases between them. DNA of the CDR3: TGCGCCAGCAGCTTGGCGACAAACTCCTACAATGAGCAGTTCTTC. Translation: CASSLATNSYNEQFF.

The DNA of the CDR3 is TGTGCCAGCTCACCATGGGACACCAACTATGGCTACACCTTC. It translates to CASSPWDTNYGYTF. The J gene is TRBJ1-2, the V gene TRBV18; tentative D call: TRBD1 (6 bases). CDR1 is KGHSH, CDR2 LQKENI, per germline. The CDR3 is 14 amino acids. The V end was cut by 2 bases, the J end by 2 bases, with 9 bases between.

The chain uses TRBV4-1 and TRBJ2-7; 7 bases map to TRBD2. V lost 1 base, J lost 1 base, and 7 bases stayed unmatched. CDR3 length equals 16 residues. Germline-derived CDR1 and CDR2 are MGHRA and YSYEKL. The CDR3 coding sequence is TGCGCCAGCAGCCAAGGAGGAATCGGGGGGTCCTACGAGCAGTACTTC. It yields the protein CASSQGGIGGSYEQYF.

The chain has TRBV7-6 and TRBJ2-3; 7 bases align to TRBD2. This CDR3 has 16 amino acids. Germline-derived CDR1 and CDR2 are SGHVS and FNYEAQ. The ends lost 9 bases at V and 1 base at J; junction bases unmatched: 13. The CDR3 coding sequence is TGTGCCAGTAAGCTCATCCCAGCGGGACGCACAGATACGCAGTATTTT. Translation: CASKLIPAGRTDTQYF. The full variable domain, completed using reference TRBV7-6 and TRBJ2-3, is GAGVSQSPRYKVTKRGQDVALRCDPISGHVSLYWYRQALGQGPEFLTYFNYEAQQDKSGLPNDRFSAERPEGSISTLTIQRTEQRDSAMYRCASKLIPAGRTDTQYFGPGTRLTVL.

The rearrangement uses TRBV2 and TRBJ1-2; D might be TRBD1 (6 bases). The CDR3 runs 14 residues. Trimming removed 6 bases at V and 2 bases at J, with 13 bases between. Germline loops: CDR1 SNHLY, CDR2 FYNNEI. DNA of the CDR3: TGTGCCAGCAGACACAGGGTCCCCAACTATGGCTACACCTTC. Translation: CASRHRVPNYGYTF.

About this clone itself: The same CDR3 also results from other DNA sequences found in this sample. This rearrangement joins TRBV2 to TRBJ2-6; no definite D call. CDR3 size: 14 residues. Trimming stripped 6 bases from V and 0 bases from J, with 6 bases between. The V gene's germline CDR1 is SNHLY and CDR2 FYNNEI. The CDR3 DNA reads as TGTGCCAGCAGCAGATCCTCTGGGGCCAACGTCCTGACTTTC. Residues: CASSRSSGANVLTF.

The chain has TRBV7-2 and TRBJ2-5; D unclear. Germline values: CDR1 SGHTA, CDR2 FQGNSA. The CDR3 extends over 11 amino acids. The ends were cut back, 8 bases at V and 7 bases at J, with 11 bases in the middle. CDR3 DNA sequence: TGTGCCAGCCTTAGTTCCGGGACCCAGTACTTC. Its protein is CASLSSGTQYF.

This chain links TRBV28 with TRBJ2-7, with D unresolved. The CDR3 is 14 amino acids. V was shortened by 6 bases and J by 3 bases, with 15 bases between the two germline ends. Germline V gene lookup returns CDR1 MDHEN and CDR2 SYDVKM. This chain's CDR3 is CASRLGAANYEQYF. CDR3 in DNA: TGTGCCAGCAGGCTGGGTGCGGCTAACTACGAGCAGTACTTC.

The chain is built from TRBV28 and TRBJ2-2, with 7 bases fitting TRBD2. Germline trimming cut 10 bases from V and 2 bases from J; bases unmatched to any gene: 7. The germline V gene encodes CDR1 MDHEN and CDR2 SYDVKM. The CDR3 consists of 14 residues. In nucleotides, the CDR3 is TGTGCCACCCGGGGGGACCGTAACACCGGGGAGCTGTTTTTT. This sequence encodes CATRGDRNTGELFF.

The CDR3: CASSRAAYEQYF. The CDR3 nucleotides are TGTGCCAGCAGCCGGGCCGCCTACGAGCAGTACTTC. V is TRBV14 and J is TRBJ2-7; D not resolved. Germline CDR1 is SGHDN and CDR2 is FVKESK. The CDR3 is 12 amino acids. Trimming cost V 4 bases and J 2 bases, with 6 bases left between them.

The V and J genes are TRBV10-2 and TRBJ2-5, with 7 positions matching TRBD1. From germline, CDR1 is WSHSY and CDR2 SAAADI. V was pared by 2 bases and J by 5 bases, with 8 bases of the junction left unmatched. This CDR3 region has 15 residues. As DNA, the CDR3 is TGCGCCAGCAGTGAGCGGTCAGGGGGACAGGAGACCCAGTACTTC. The encoded protein is CASSERSGGQETQYF.

The chain joins TRBV7-3 to TRBJ2-1, with TRBD2 matching 13 bases. The V and J ends lost 4 bases and 7 bases, in that order; junction bases with no gene match: 4. The CDR3 covers 15 residues. Germline V lookup: CDR1 SGHTA, CDR2 FQGTGA. The DNA for the CDR3 is TGTGCCAGCAGCTGGACTAGCGGGAGTTCGAATGAGCAGTTCTTC. This encodes CASSWTSGSSNEQFF.

V gene TRBV2 combines with J gene TRBJ1-4; possibly TRBD1 for D (6 bases). Germline CDR1 is SNHLY and CDR2 is FYNNEI. The V and J ends lost 6 bases and 5 bases respectively, with 19 bases between them. The CDR3 loop spans 16 amino acids. Written as DNA, the CDR3 is TGTGCCAGCAGCCGTCATTCCGGGACACAAAATGAAAAACTGTTTTTT. This translates into CASSRHSGTQNEKLFF. Looking up the rest from reference TRBV2 and TRBJ1-4 gives the full variable domain: EPEVTQTPSHQVTQMGQEVILRCVPISNHLYFYWYRQILGQKVEFLVSFYNNEISEKSEIFDDQFSVERPDGSNFTLKIRSTKLEDSAMYFCASSRHSGTQNEKLFFGSGTQLSVL.

The chain carries TRBV1 and TRBJ1-2; no check of the table's D call, TRBD1, against the DNA was made. TRBV1 is classified as a pseudogene. The CDR3 consists of 17 residues. CDR3 coding DNA: TGCACCAGCAGCCAAGATCCGGTGGACAGGGGCGTTGGTGGCTACACCTTC. Translating gives CTSSQDPVDRGVGGYTF.

The chain uses TRBV28 and TRBJ1-5; D possibly corresponds to TRBD1 (6 bases). Trimming took 5 bases from V and 4 from J, leaving 12 bases between them. The germline V gene has CDR1 MDHEN and CDR2 SYDVKM. The CDR3 totals 14 residues. The CDR3 reads CASSRDKVNQPQHF. The CDR3 nucleotides read TGTGCCAGCAGTCGGGACAAGGTTAATCAGCCCCAGCATTTT.

The chain links TRBV19 to TRBJ2-1; unclear D gene. CDR1 LNHDA and CDR2 SQIVND come from the germline V gene (reference sequence). The CDR3 has 14 residues. Deletions cut 3 bases from V and 8 bases from J, with 14 bases between. CDR3 loop: CASSIFSVQDEQFF. As DNA, the CDR3 is TGTGCCAGTAGTATTTTCTCGGTCCAGGATGAGCAGTTCTTC.

The genes are TRBV7-2 and TRBJ2-4, with 11 bases fitting TRBD1. J gave up 8 bases and V 3 bases, and 9 bases lay outside the gene matches. Germline V lookup: CDR1 SGHTA, CDR2 FQGNSA. CDR3 length: 16 residues. The DNA for the CDR3 is TGTGCCAGCAGCTTGGGGTCCGGGACAGGGGGTTACATTCAGTACTTC. Its translation is CASSLGSGTGGYIQYF.

This clone was observed a handful of times. The rearrangement links TRBV9 to TRBJ1-1, with 8 bases aligning to TRBD1. The germline gives CDR1 SGDLS, CDR2 YYNGEE. The CDR3 loop spans 15 amino acids. The V segment lost 4 bases and the J segment 8 bases; nucleotides outside the gene matches: 13. For the CDR3, the DNA is TGTGCCAGCAGCCCGGAGAGGGGCGGACAGGGCGAAGCTTTCTTT. It encodes CASSPERGGQGEAFF.

The chain joins TRBV18 to TRBJ2-3, with 11 bases that match TRBD2. The CDR3 spans 16 residues. Germline V gene sequence: CDR1 KGHSH, CDR2 LQKENI. Trimming removed 0 bases from V and 3 bases from J; junction bases left unmatched: 2. The CDR3: CASSPPSGRVTDTQYF. CDR3 nucleotide sequence: TGTGCCAGCTCACCACCTAGCGGGAGGGTTACAGATACGCAGTATTTT.

The J gene is TRBJ2-5, the V gene TRBV24-1; tentative D call: TRBD1 (6 bases). The CDR3 sequence is 15 residues long. CDR1 is KGHDR, CDR2 SFDVKD, per germline. V lost 4 bases and J lost 2, with 13 bases in between. The CDR3 is CATSDPGTPQETQYF. DNA for the CDR3: TGTGCCACCAGTGACCCCGGGACACCTCAAGAGACCCAGTACTTC.

The chain couples TRBV28 to TRBJ2-3; 7 nucleotides agree with TRBD2. After removal of 4 bases from V and 5 bases from J, the junction contained 9 bases not matched to a gene. Germline values: CDR1 MDHEN, CDR2 SYDVKM. The CDR3 extends over 15 amino acids. The CDR3 DNA reads TGTGCCAGCAGTTCCCGTCGATCTAGCGGAGATACGCAGTATTTT. Translating gives CASSSRRSSGDTQYF.

The CDR3 sequence: CASSLTPLGLAGGSSYEQYF. Written as DNA, the CDR3 is TGTGCCAGCAGCCTAACCCCCCTCGGTCTAGCGGGGGGTAGCTCCTACGAGCAGTACTTC. The V gene is TRBV28, the J gene TRBJ2-7; 11 bases align to TRBD2. CDR3 length: 20 amino acids. After removal of 6 bases from V and 0 bases from J, the junction contained 19 bases not matched to a gene. Looked up from germline, CDR1 is MDHEN and CDR2 is SYDVKM.

The chain has TRBV11-3 and TRBJ2-3, with 9 bases fitting TRBD1. Germline V gives CDR1 SGHNT, CDR2 YENEEA. The V gene end was trimmed by 1 base and the J gene end by 14 bases; junction bases not matched to a gene: 7. The CDR3 is 13 amino acids. CDR3 residues: CASSLGSGQGVYF. The CDR3 coding sequence is TGTGCCAGCAGCTTAGGCTCGGGACAGGGTGTGTATTTT.

The chain combines TRBV6-5 with TRBJ1-2; no firm D call. V was cut by 0 bases and J by 8 bases, with 13 bases left in between. The CDR3 runs 14 residues. Germline CDR1 is MNHEY and CDR2 is SVGAGI. The DNA of the CDR3 is TGTGCCAGCAGTTACTCGAAGGACTGGTTCGGCTACACCTTC. Its translation is CASSYSKDWFGYTF.

V is TRBV6-2 or TRBV6-3 and J is TRBJ2-7, with 9 bases matching TRBD2. J was trimmed by 5 bases and V by 0 bases; bases with no gene match: 14. Germline V gene data show CDR1 as MNHEY and CDR2 as SVGEGT. This CDR3 spans 18 amino acids. CDR3 region: CASSYSLRKAGGFDEQYF. In nucleotides, the CDR3 is TGTGCCAGCAGTTACTCGTTGCGTAAAGCGGGAGGCTTCGACGAGCAGTACTTC.

The J gene is TRBJ2-1, the V gene TRBV3-1 (or the pseudogene TRBV3-2), with TRBD1 matching 8 bases. CDR1 and CDR2 (germline): LGHDT, YNNKEL (reference sequence). This CDR3 region has 14 residues. J lost 6 bases, V lost 0 bases, and 1 base had no gene match. The CDR3 region is CASSQDTGGNEQFF. DNA of the CDR3: TGTGCCAGCAGCCAAGACACAGGGGGCAATGAGCAGTTCTTC.

This rearrangement joins TRBV19 to TRBJ2-1, with TRBD1 as a possible D gene (5 bases). Germline CDR1 reads LNHDA; CDR2 reads SQIVND (reference sequence). The CDR3 consists of 12 residues. V dropped 3 bases and J dropped 10 bases, with 10 bases sitting between them. CDR3: CASSMKGYEQFF. The CDR3 bases are TGTGCCAGTAGTATGAAGGGGTACGAGCAGTTCTTC.

This clone has a handful of counts. The rearrangement joins TRBV7-6 to TRBJ1-6, with D perhaps TRBD1 (6 bases). From germline, CDR1 is SGHVS and CDR2 FNYEAQ. This CDR3 spans 15 amino acids. Trimming took 0 bases from V and 6 from J, leaving 9 bases between them. The CDR3 coding sequence is TGTGCCAGCAGCTTAGCTGCAGGGGCTAATTCACCCCTCCACTTT. Translating it yields CASSLAAGANSPLHF. The whole variable domain, filled in from reference TRBV7-6 and TRBJ1-6, reads GAGVSQSPRYKVTKRGQDVALRCDPISGHVSLYWYRQALGQGPEFLTYFNYEAQQDKSGLPNDRFSAERPEGSISTLTIQRTEQRDSAMYRCASSLAAGANSPLHFGNGTRLTVT.

The J gene is TRBJ1-1, the V gene TRBV28; possible D gene TRBD1, 6 bases. Germline-derived CDR1 and CDR2 are MDHEN and SYDVKM. V was cut by 4 bases and J by 5 bases, with 17 bases left in between. CDR3 length: 15 residues. CDR3 sequence (DNA): TGTGCCAGCAGTTCCACAGGACAGTTGGATACTGAAGCTTTCTTT. This codes for CASSSTGQLDTEAFF.